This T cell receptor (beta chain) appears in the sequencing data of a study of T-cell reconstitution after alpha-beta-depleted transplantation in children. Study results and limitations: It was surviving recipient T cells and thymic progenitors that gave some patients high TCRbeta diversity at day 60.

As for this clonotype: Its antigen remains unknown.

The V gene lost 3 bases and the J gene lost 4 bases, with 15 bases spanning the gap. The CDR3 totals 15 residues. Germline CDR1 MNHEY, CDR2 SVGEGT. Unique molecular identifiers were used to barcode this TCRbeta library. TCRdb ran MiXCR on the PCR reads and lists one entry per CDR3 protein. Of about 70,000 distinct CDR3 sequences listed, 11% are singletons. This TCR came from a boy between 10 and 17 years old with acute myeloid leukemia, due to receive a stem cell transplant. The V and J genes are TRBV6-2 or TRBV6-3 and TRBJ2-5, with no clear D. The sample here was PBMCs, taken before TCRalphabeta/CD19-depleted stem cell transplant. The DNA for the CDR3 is TGTGCCAGCAGTTATGGACGGAAGGACGTAGAGACCCAGTACTTC. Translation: CASSYGRKDVETQYF.